This passage covers 30 T cell receptor beta chains from one sample sequenced in a study of PD-1 blockade in classical Hodgkin lymphoma. Clones were sequenced by immunoSEQ multiplex PCR, and TCRdb holds only the in-frame ones, with some missing. Of almost 100,000 clones listed, roughly 92% were seen once; the top ten hold less than 3%. After autologous stem cell transplantation all patients relapsed, and prior brentuximab vedotin exposure differed between cohorts. The sample here was peripheral blood mononuclear cells (PBMCs), taken at baseline. Receptor source: a human donor with classical Hodgkin lymphoma.

This clone was found once. The chain is built from TRBV5-6 and TRBJ2-1; TRBD2 agrees at 9 bases. J was trimmed by 4 bases and V by 1 base; bases with no gene match: 15. The CDR3 totals 19 residues. The V gene's germline CDR1 is SGHDT and CDR2 YYEEEE. The CDR3 loop reads CASSLRLTKASGIYNEQFF. CDR3 bases: TGTGCCAGCAGCTTGAGGCTGACGAAGGCTAGCGGGATTTACAATGAGCAGTTCTTC. Complete variable domain (other parts from reference TRBV5-6 and TRBJ2-1): DAGVTQSPTHLIKTRGQQVTLRCSPKSGHDTVSWYQQALGQGPQFIFQYYEEEERQRGNFPDRFSGHQFPNYSSELNVNALLLGDSALYLCASSLRLTKASGIYNEQFFGPGTRLTVL.

This chain connects TRBV5-1 to TRBJ2-7, with D perhaps matching TRBD2 (6 bases). V lost 2 bases to trimming and J lost 3 bases, with 15 bases between them. The CDR3 contains 15 residues. Germline-derived CDR1 and CDR2 are SGHRS and YFSETQ. The CDR3 sequence is CASSFARREDYEQYF. The CDR3 DNA sequence: TGCGCCAGCAGCTTCGCCCGCAGGGAGGACTACGAGCAGTACTTC.

The CDR3 DNA is TGTGCCTGGAGTGTCTTCCCCGGGCCCAGGGGGGGGGAGCAGTACTTC. Its protein product is CAWSVFPGPRGGEQYF. The chain employs TRBV30 and TRBJ2-7; D may match TRBD1 or TRBD2 (7 bases each). CDR3 length equals 16 residues. Trimming pared 0 bases from V and 7 bases from J, leaving 22 bases between. Germline values: CDR1 GTSNPN, CDR2 SVGIG (reference sequence).

The J gene is TRBJ2-1, the V gene TRBV19, with D maybe TRBD1 (5 bases). The CDR3 is 11 amino acids. Germline CDR1 is LNHDA and CDR2 is SQIVND (reference sequence). Trimming shortened V by 2 bases and J by 11 bases, and 7 bases separated the two germline ends. The CDR3: CASSITGKQFF. The CDR3 nucleotides read TGTGCCAGTAGTATAACAGGAAAGCAGTTCTTC.

The CDR3 loop is CAWSVGQAPGAGELFF. The CDR3 region has the DNA TGTGCCTGGAGTGTGGGACAGGCCCCAGGGGCCGGGGAGCTGTTTTTT. J is TRBJ2-2 and V is TRBV30, with TRBD1 matching 8 bases. The CDR3 consists of 16 residues. Germline V CDR1 and CDR2: GTSNPN, SVGIG (reference sequence). Trimming at V came to 0 bases and at J to 6 bases, leaving 9 bases not matched to a gene.

This sequence joins TRBV6-6 and TRBJ2-6; D may be TRBD1 or TRBD2 (5 bases each). This CDR3 is 16 amino acids long. V was pared by 2 bases and J by 0 bases, with 8 bases between. Per germline, CDR1 MNHNY and CDR2 SVGAGI (reference sequence). CDR3 bases: TGTGCCAGCAGTTACGATGGGGGCTCTGGGGCCAACGTCCTGACTTTC. Protein: CASSYDGGSGANVLTF.

J is TRBJ1-4 and V is TRBV19; TRBD1 matches at 11 bases. Germline CDR1 is LNHDA and CDR2 is SQIVND (reference sequence). This CDR3 is 13 amino acids long. J gave up 8 bases and V 5 bases, and 1 base lay outside the gene matches. CDR3 in DNA: TGTGCCAGTAGTCGGACAGGGGGCGAAAAACTGTTTTTT. Amino acid sequence: CASSRTGGEKLFF.

The J gene is TRBJ2-3, the V gene TRBV6-1, with D tentatively TRBD2 (6 bases). V lost 2 bases to trimming and J lost 2 bases, with 14 bases between them. The CDR3 runs to 16 residues. CDR1 is MNHNS and CDR2 is SASEGT in the germline V gene. CDR3 amino acids: CASSESTSWVTDTQYF. The CDR3 coding sequence is TGTGCCAGCAGTGAATCGACTAGTTGGGTCACAGATACGCAGTATTTT.

This chain links TRBV13 with TRBJ2-1; D ambiguous. There are 12 residues in the CDR3. V lost 3 bases, J lost 8 bases, and 8 bases lay in between. The germline CDR1 and CDR2 sequences are PRHDT and FYEKMQ (reference sequence). CDR3 sequence (DNA): TGTGCCAGCAGCTTCTCGACGGATGAGCAGTTCTTC. It codes for CASSFSTDEQFF.

Notes on this clone: The limits of the CDR3 on the DNA are not certain, so only TCRdb's listed CDR3 is given. The chain couples TRBV28 to TRBJ1-1; the D call of TRBD1 is as the table states it, not checked on the DNA. The CDR3 is 14 residues long, ends included. The germline V gene encodes CDR1 MDHEN and CDR2 SYDVKM. This CDR3 is CASSSSDRMPEAFF.

The gene calls are TRBV11-2 and TRBJ2-5, with D hard to call. This CDR3 is built from 11 residues. V lost 4 bases, J lost 2 bases, and 2 bases lay in between. Germline V lookup: CDR1 SGHAT, CDR2 FQNNGV. The CDR3 DNA is TGTGCCAGCAGCTCTCAAGAGACCCAGTACTTC. Translated, it gives CASSSQETQYF.

The chain joins TRBV9 to TRBJ2-1; TRBD2 matches 9 bases. CDR3 length: 18 residues. The ends lost 4 bases at V and 2 bases at J; junction bases unmatched: 13. The germline V gene has CDR1 SGDLS and CDR2 YYNGEE. CDR3 sequence (DNA): TGTGCCAGCAGCATAGGTTGGAGTCTAGCGGGACCCTACAATGAGCAGTTCTTC. It translates to CASSIGWSLAGPYNEQFF.

This rearrangement joins TRBV6-5 to TRBJ1-2; D is perhaps TRBD1 (6 bases). The V end was cut by 5 bases, the J end by 13 bases, with 14 bases between. The CDR3 covers 11 residues. Germline CDR1 and CDR2: MNHEY and SVGAGI. The CDR3 reads CASSRDNKATF. Written as DNA, the CDR3 is TGTGCCAGCAGTCGGGACAATAAGGCCACCTTC.

The gene calls are TRBV6-5 and TRBJ1-3; no definite D call. This CDR3 has 14 amino acids. V lost 3 bases to trimming and J lost 0 bases, with 6 bases between them. Germline V gene data show CDR1 as MNHEY and CDR2 as SVGAGI. CDR3 in amino acids: CASSYSISGNTIYF. The CDR3 region has the DNA TGTGCCAGCAGTTATTCAATCTCTGGAAACACCATATATTTT.

The chain links TRBV5-1 to TRBJ2-7, with D possibly TRBD2 on 5 matching bases. The ends were cut back, 0 bases at V and 4 bases at J, with 5 bases in the middle. The CDR3 spans 12 residues. Germline CDR1 and CDR2: SGHRS and YFSETQ. CDR3 in amino acids: CASSLERYEQYF. The CDR3 DNA sequence: TGCGCCAGCAGCTTGGAGCGGTACGAGCAGTACTTC.

The chain is built from TRBV10-3 and TRBJ1-1; D is possibly TRBD1 (5 bases). V was clipped by 2 bases and J by 3 bases, with 13 bases between them. Germline CDR1 ENHRY, CDR2 SYGVKD. The CDR3 sequence is 15 residues long. As DNA, the CDR3 is TGTGCCATCAGTGAGCCAGGGAGGAAGGACACTGAAGCTTTCTTT. Translated, it gives CAISEPGRKDTEAFF.

The chain employs TRBV6-6 and TRBJ1-1; no clear D gene. V lost 0 bases and J lost 11, with 13 bases in between. From germline, CDR1 is MNHNY and CDR2 SVGAGI (reference sequence). This CDR3 contains 13 residues. DNA for the CDR3: TGTGCCAGCAGTTACTCGGACCGTCCTCGGGCTTTCTTT. The encoded protein is CASSYSDRPRAFF.

V gene TRBV27 combines with J gene TRBJ2-1, with D perhaps assigned TRBD1 or TRBD2 (5 bases each). V lost 6 bases and J 11 bases, leaving 20 bases between the germline ends. CDR1 is MNHEY, CDR2 SMNVEV, per germline (reference sequence). There are 14 residues in the CDR3. This CDR3 reads CASRSILIGTKQFF. In DNA, the CDR3 is TGTGCCAGCAGATCGATACTCATCGGGACCAAGCAGTTCTTC.

CDR3 residues: CASSLARVGDIQYF. DNA for the CDR3: TGTGCCAGCAGCTTAGCGCGCGTAGGGGACATTCAGTACTTC. The chain employs TRBV7-9 and TRBJ2-4; D is possibly TRBD1 (5 bases). The germline V gene has CDR1 SEHNR and CDR2 FQNEAQ (reference sequence). Between the trimmed V and J ends, which lost 0 bases and 8 bases, there was a span of 11 bases. The CDR3 has 14 amino acids.

This clone occurred a few times. The chain uses TRBV5-6 and TRBJ2-1; D may be TRBD2 (6 bases). This CDR3 region has 15 residues. The germline V and J ends were trimmed by 0 bases and 2 bases, with 9 bases remaining between them. In germline, CDR1 is SGHDT, CDR2 YYEEEE. The CDR3 spells CASSLVGRTYNEQFF. The CDR3 DNA reads as TGTGCCAGCAGCTTGGTCGGGAGAACCTACAATGAGCAGTTCTTC. The complete variable domain, with remaining parts taken from reference TRBV5-6 and TRBJ2-1, reads DAGVTQSPTHLIKTRGQQVTLRCSPKSGHDTVSWYQQALGQGPQFIFQYYEEEERQRGNFPDRFSGHQFPNYSSELNVNALLLGDSALYLCASSLVGRTYNEQFFGPGTRLTVL.

The CDR3 coding sequence is TGTGCCAGCTCACCACTGTCGGACTCTACTTACGAGCAGTACTTC. Amino acids: CASSPLSDSTYEQYF. The V call is TRBV18, the J call TRBJ2-7; D perhaps matches TRBD2 (5 bases). V was clipped by 1 base and J by 4 bases, with 14 bases between them. This CDR3 has 15 residues. From germline, CDR1 is KGHSH and CDR2 LQKENI.

This sequence joins TRBV30 and TRBJ2-1; TRBD2 matches 9 bases. The CDR3 runs 17 residues. Germline V gene sequence: CDR1 GTSNPN, CDR2 SVGIG (reference sequence). J gave up 4 bases and V 1 base, and 11 bases lay outside the gene matches. Here the CDR3 DNA reads TGTGCCTGGAGTGGCGGGGGGGGAGCGGGAGGTTACAATGAGCAGTTCTTC. Amino acid sequence: CAWSGGGGAGGYNEQFF.

The rearrangement links TRBV30 to TRBJ1-1; 7 bases are shared with TRBD1. The J segment lost 4 bases and the V segment lost 5 bases, leaving 10 bases of the junction unmatched. Germline values: CDR1 GTSNPN, CDR2 SVGIG (reference sequence). This CDR3 comprises 14 residues. DNA of the CDR3: TGTGCCTGGGGTGAGGGGGCTCGAACCACTGAAGCTTTCTTT. Translation: CAWGEGARTTEAFF. The variable domain in full, completed from reference TRBV30 and TRBJ1-1, reads SQTIHQWPATLVQPVGSPLSLECTVEGTSNPNLYWYRQAAGRGLQLLFYSVGIGQISSEVPQNLSASRPQDRQFILSSKKLLLSDSGFYLCAWGEGARTTEAFFGQGTRLTVV.

In its sample, this clone was seen once. This sequence joins TRBV7-3 and TRBJ2-3, with 10 positions matching TRBD1. V was clipped by 4 bases and J by 2 bases; unmatched bases: 6. There are 16 residues in the CDR3. Germline V CDR1 and CDR2: SGHTA, FQGTGA. CDR3 coding DNA: TGTGCCAGCAGCTCGGGACAGGGGTTTGACACAGATACGCAGTATTTT. This encodes CASSSGQGFDTDTQYF.

The J gene is TRBJ1-5, the V gene TRBV6-5; D is unresolved. The V gene's germline CDR1 is MNHEY and CDR2 SVGAGI. Between the trimmed V and J ends, which lost 6 bases and 4 bases, there was a span of 10 bases. The CDR3 has 13 amino acids. The CDR3 sequence: CASSGQENQPQHF. Here the CDR3 DNA reads TGTGCCAGCAGCGGCCAGGAGAATCAGCCCCAGCATTTT.

J is TRBJ2-7 and V is TRBV4-1; perhaps TRBD2 as D (5 bases). The CDR3 consists of 13 residues. V was clipped by 3 bases and J by 1 base, with 7 bases between them. CDR1 and CDR2 (germline): MGHRA, YSYEKL. The CDR3 region is CASSHRDSYEQYF. CDR3 in DNA: TGCGCCAGCAGCCATCGGGATTCCTACGAGCAGTACTTC.

The rearrangement joins TRBV5-1 to TRBJ2-5, with 10 positions matching TRBD2. CDR1 and CDR2 from the germline V gene are SGHRS and YFSETQ. The junction had 7 bases not matched to a gene; V was cut back by 2 bases and J by 3 bases. The length of the CDR3 is 16 residues. The CDR3 here is CASSLGPAGGKETQYF. In DNA form, the CDR3 reads TGCGCCAGCAGCTTAGGCCCAGCGGGAGGGAAAGAGACCCAGTACTTC.

CDR3 DNA sequence: TGTGCCAGTAGTAAAGACAGGGACTACGAGCAGTACTTC. Translating gives CASSKDRDYEQYF. The chain recombines TRBV19 with TRBJ2-7; 7 nucleotides align to TRBD1. V gave up 4 bases and J gave up 3 bases; unmatched junction bases: 3. The CDR3 is 13 amino acids. Per germline, CDR1 LNHDA and CDR2 SQIVND (reference sequence).

CDR3 bases: TGTGCCAGCAGTCCGAGGGACAGGGGGTTAACCGGGGAGCTGTTTTTT. It codes for CASSPRDRGLTGELFF. The chain joins TRBV28 to TRBJ2-2; 11 bases line up with TRBD1. The length of the CDR3 is 16 residues. Germline CDR1 is MDHEN and CDR2 is SYDVKM. The V gene end was trimmed by 5 bases and the J gene end by 5 bases; junction bases not matched to a gene: 7.

The rearrangement uses TRBV30 and TRBJ2-2; 7 bases align to TRBD1. The length of the CDR3 is 12 residues. In germline, CDR1 is GTSNPN, CDR2 SVGIG (reference sequence). The trim removed 4 bases at V and 4 bases at J, leaving 0 bases unmatched. DNA of the CDR3: TGTGCCTGGACAGGGGGCACCGGGGAGCTGTTTTTT. It is translated as CAWTGGTGELFF.